The T cell receptor beta chain described here comes from a study of CD8 T cells in ankylosing spondylitis. Study results and caveats: Ankylosing spondylitis blood seemed to carry a telltale TCR beta motif made of seven or eight highly homologous variants. Past studies reported some motif variants in reactive arthritis synovial fluid and blood. Disease-linked clones, CD8+, were relatively rare in peripheral blood. Disease-linked clones were reportedly significantly enriched in matched ankylosing spondylitis synovial fluid.

Generation of TCR beta libraries employed quantitative 5'-RACE incorporating molecular barcodes. TCRdb reprocessed the 5' RACE reads via MiXCR and lists one record per CDR3 protein. The sample holds around 440,000 distinct CDR3 sequences, 15% to 20% seen once. In its sample, this clonotype was seen many times. The target antigen is unknown. Input material: blood, either unsorted or a sorted T cell fraction (not recorded which). The origin of this receptor is a male donor with ankylosing spondylitis.

CDR3 protein: CAISESLAEAFF. Here the CDR3 DNA reads TGTGCCATCAGTGAGTCTCTAGCTGAAGCTTTCTTT. The chain joins TRBV10-3 to TRBJ1-1, with D uncertain. The CDR3 contains 12 residues. Trimming removed 0 bases at V and 6 bases at J, with 5 bases between. Germline V gives CDR1 ENHRY, CDR2 SYGVKD.